This TCR beta chain was recovered during a study of cytomegalovirus exposure and HLA in healthy donors. Whole-study results and caveats: It was reported in a later analysis that an Asian-associated ancestry cluster showed fewer N-insertions than the 666-donor mean.

With 60 Vbeta and 13 Jbeta primers, the PCR was carried out. Only in-frame clones appear in the TCRdb table, and some are missing; sequencing was by immunoSEQ multiplex PCR. The table shows about 52,000 clones, with roughly 60% occurring only once. Germline CDR1 SQVTM, CDR2 ANQGSEA. Deletions cut 3 bases from V and 6 bases from J, with 36 bases between. This CDR3 region has 20 residues. Comment on this clone: The antigen remains undetermined.

The sequencing input was PBMCs. The origin of this receptor is a human donor in good health. V gene TRBV29-1 combines with J gene TRBJ2-7, with D maybe TRBD2 (6 bases). In DNA, the CDR3 is TGCAGCGTTGAGCGAAATACCGAGGGAGTTTACGGGGGACCCTACTCCGAGCAGTACTTC. This codes for CSVERNTEGVYGGPYSEQYF.